The 24 T cell receptor beta chains below all came from one sample that was sequenced in a study of T cells in Graves' hyperthyroidism and ophthalmopathy. There were TCR beta CDR3 regions amplified from RNA transcripts. The HTBI primer set was used in a first-round RT-PCR of the TCR CDR3. Using its own MiXCR run on the multiplex PCR reads, TCRdb lists one record per CDR3 protein. The repertoire holds under 400,000 distinct CDR3 sequences, with approximately 13% as singletons. The sequenced sample was blood. The receptors were gathered from a woman under 30 with Graves' hyperthyroidism.

This clonotype was observed many times. The chain links TRBV2 to TRBJ1-1, with 9 bases lining up with TRBD1. The germline gives CDR1 SNHLY, CDR2 FYNNEI. V lost 1 base to trimming and J lost 5 bases; unmatched junction nucleotides: 5. The CDR3 loop spans 15 amino acids. The CDR3 loop reads CASSEETGGGTEAFF. CDR3 nucleotides: TGTGCCAGCAGTGAAGAGACAGGGGGAGGAACTGAAGCTTTCTTT.

At least ten counts were recorded for this clonotype. The chain carries TRBV12-3 or TRBV12-4 and TRBJ2-3; 13 bases match TRBD2. The CDR3 contains 16 residues. The J segment lost 6 bases and the V segment lost 6 bases, leaving 9 bases of the junction unmatched. Here the CDR3 reads CASSILAGGPWDTQYF. CDR3 nucleotide sequence: TGTGCCAGCAGCATACTAGCGGGGGGGCCATGGGATACGCAGTATTTT.

This clonotype was seen a few times. This rearrangement joins TRBV6-2 or TRBV6-3 to TRBJ1-5; D gene ambiguous. Germline assignment: CDR1 MNHEY and CDR2 SVGEGT. V lost 9 bases and J 0 bases, leaving 21 bases between the germline ends. This CDR3 is built from 17 residues. The CDR3 here is CASTDTLLVYSNQPQHF. Here the CDR3 DNA reads TGTGCCAGTACCGACACCCTCCTCGTTTATAGCAATCAGCCCCAGCATTTT.

The CDR3 DNA reads as TGCAGTGCAAGAATCGGACAGGGGACAGATACGCAGTATTTT. Translated, it gives CSARIGQGTDTQYF. This chain connects TRBV20-1 to TRBJ2-3; 9 nucleotides line up with TRBD1. Trimming at V came to 6 bases and at J to 3 bases, leaving 7 bases not matched to a gene. CDR1 and CDR2 (germline): DFQATT, SNEGSKA (reference sequence). The CDR3 consists of 14 residues.

The table lists this clonotype with many counts. The gene calls are TRBV9 and TRBJ2-7; 9 positions agree with TRBD2. V was pared by 2 bases and J by 1 base, with 1 base of the junction left unmatched. CDR1 is SGDLS, CDR2 YYNGEE, per germline. This CDR3 spans 14 amino acids. The CDR3 region is CASSVTSGSYEQYF. DNA for the CDR3: TGTGCCAGCAGCGTGACTAGCGGATCCTACGAGCAGTACTTC.

The chain joins TRBV16 to TRBJ1-1; D not resolved. Germline values: CDR1 KGHSY, CDR2 FQNENV. The ends were cut back, 3 bases at V and 1 base at J, with 12 bases in the middle. This CDR3 region has 15 residues. The CDR3 spells CASSHSPAGNTEAFF. CDR3 in DNA: TGTGCCAGCAGCCATAGCCCAGCAGGGAACACTGAAGCTTTCTTT.

This clonotype was seen repeatedly, ten times or more. The chain carries TRBV28 and TRBJ1-1; the match to TRBD1 covers 8 bases. Germline V lookup: CDR1 MDHEN, CDR2 SYDVKM. V shed 5 bases and J 0 bases; nucleotides not matched to a gene: 5. There are 15 residues in the CDR3. The CDR3 bases are TGTGCCAGCAGTCAACGACAGGGGTTGAACACTGAAGCTTTCTTT. Its translation: CASSQRQGLNTEAFF.

In its sample, this clonotype was seen a few times. This chain connects TRBV9 to TRBJ2-2; D gene uncertain. V was cut by 0 bases and J by 4 bases, with 13 bases left in between. There are 16 residues in the CDR3. CDR1 is SGDLS and CDR2 is YYNGEE in the germline V gene. CDR3: CASSVDVGLSTGELFF. CDR3 coding DNA: TGTGCCAGCAGCGTAGACGTGGGATTGAGCACCGGGGAGCTGTTTTTT.

This clonotype was observed at least ten times. V is TRBV7-8 and J is TRBJ2-1, with 11 bases matching TRBD2. This CDR3 spans 16 amino acids. The germline V gene encodes CDR1 SGHVS and CDR2 FQNEAQ. V lost 0 bases to trimming and J lost 11 bases; unmatched junction nucleotides: 9. In nucleotides, the CDR3 is TGTGCCAGCAGCTTAGCGCGGCTAGCGGGGGGCTTGCAGCAGTTCTTC. Its protein is CASSLARLAGGLQQFF. The full variable domain, completed using reference TRBV7-8 and TRBJ2-1, is GAGVSQSPRYKVAKRGQDVALRCDPISGHVSLFWYQQALGQGPEFLTYFQNEAQLDKSGLPSDRFFAERPEGSVSTLKIQRTQQEDSAVYLCASSLARLAGGLQQFFGPGTRLTVL.

A few counts support this clonotype. The V gene is TRBV5-6, the J gene TRBJ1-2; D might be TRBD1 (6 bases). The germline V gene encodes CDR1 SGHDT and CDR2 YYEEEE. CDR3 size: 14 residues. V dropped 3 bases and J dropped 4 bases, with 13 bases sitting between them. As DNA, the CDR3 is TGTGCCAGCAGCTCAACCGGACAGACCTATGGCTACACCTTC. Its protein product is CASSSTGQTYGYTF.

The chain combines TRBV3-1 with TRBJ1-1, with unresolved D. Germline V gene lookup returns CDR1 LGHDT and CDR2 YNNKEL (reference sequence). Trimming removed 4 bases from V and 1 base from J, with 7 bases in between. The CDR3 contains 13 residues. CDR3 in DNA: TGTGCCAGCAGCCGGGTGGCGAACACTGAAGCTTTCTTT. It encodes CASSRVANTEAFF. Complete variable domain (other parts from reference TRBV3-1 and TRBJ1-1): DTAVSQTPKYLVTQMGNDKSIKCEQNLGHDTMYWYKQDSKKFLKIMFSYNNKELIINETVPNRFSPKSPDKAHLNLHINSLELGDSAVYFCASSRVANTEAFFGQGTRLTVV.

This clonotype was picked up many times. The chain links TRBV9 to TRBJ2-7, with TRBD2 matching over 11 bases. V lost 3 bases, J lost 0 bases, and 5 bases stayed unmatched. CDR3 size: 16 residues. Germline V lookup: CDR1 SGDLS, CDR2 YYNGEE. The CDR3 DNA sequence: TGTGCCAGCAGCGCAGGACTAGCGGGCGTCTCCTACGAGCAGTACTTC. Encoded protein: CASSAGLAGVSYEQYF.

The table lists this clonotype with many counts. The chain links TRBV7-2 to TRBJ1-4; D unclear. The CDR3 extends over 14 amino acids. CDR1 and CDR2 from the germline V gene are SGHTA and FQGNSA. Trimming removed 3 bases from V and 8 bases from J, with 13 bases in between. CDR3 sequence (DNA): TGTGCCAGCAGCTTTCAGACGGGGAGGGAAAAACTGTTTTTT. It specifies CASSFQTGREKLFF.

The rearrangement joins TRBV2 to TRBJ2-7, with D possibly called TRBD1 or TRBD2 (7 bases each). The CDR3 runs 15 residues. Germline V CDR1 and CDR2: SNHLY, FYNNEI. The V gene lost 3 bases and the J gene lost 4 bases, with 16 bases spanning the gap. CDR3 bases: TGTGCCAGCAGTGATGATCAGGGGGGGATTTACGAGCAGTACTTC. Translated: CASSDDQGGIYEQYF.

A few counts support this clonotype. The chain couples TRBV19 to TRBJ1-6; 9 bases match TRBD1. CDR3 length: 14 amino acids. Germline assignment: CDR1 LNHDA and CDR2 SQIVND (reference sequence). The V segment lost 3 bases and the J segment 9 bases; nucleotides outside the gene matches: 3. CDR3 in amino acids: CASSIHRGPSPLHF. DNA of the CDR3: TGTGCCAGTAGTATTCACAGGGGGCCTTCACCCCTCCACTTT.

The V gene is TRBV28, the J gene TRBJ2-1; 15 positions agree with TRBD2. V dropped 6 bases and J dropped 15; count of bases not matched to a gene: 15. Germline CDR1 MDHEN, CDR2 SYDVKM. This CDR3 region has 16 residues. DNA of the CDR3: TGTGCCAGCAGACCCGGGACTAGCGGGGGGAGGGGGGTTTTGTTCTTC. Translation gives CASRPGTSGGRGVLFF. Full variable domain (remainder filled in from reference TRBV28 and TRBJ2-1): DVKVTQSSRYLVKRTGEKVFLECVQDMDHENMFWYRQDPGLGLRLIYFSYDVKMKEKGDIPEGYSVSREKKERFSLILESASTNQTSMYLCASRPGTSGGRGVLFFGPGTRLTVL.

The table lists this clonotype with many counts. The chain uses TRBV28 and TRBJ2-5; tentatively, D is TRBD1 or TRBD2 (5 bases each). V was clipped by 6 bases and J by 12 bases, with 20 bases between them. The CDR3 length is 13 residues. Germline CDR1 reads MDHEN; CDR2 reads SYDVKM. CDR3 coding DNA: TGTGCCAGCAGCCCCGGGACCTCAATCATTGAGTACTTC. Residues: CASSPGTSIIEYF.

This clonotype turned up a few times. The chain links TRBV10-3 to TRBJ2-7; 10 bases align to TRBD1. The CDR3 runs 14 residues. Losses at the gene ends were 6 bases for V and 5 bases for J; bases not matched to a gene: 7. The V gene's germline CDR1 is ENHRY and CDR2 SYGVKD. The CDR3 protein is CAIRKGQGVDEQYF. In DNA, the CDR3 is TGTGCCATCAGGAAAGGACAGGGGGTGGACGAGCAGTACTTC.

This clonotype was detected many times. The chain combines TRBV5-6 with TRBJ1-2, with 7 bases that match TRBD1. The CDR3 spans 13 residues. CDR1 is SGHDT and CDR2 is YYEEEE in the germline V gene. The J segment lost 12 bases and the V segment lost 4 bases, leaving 12 bases of the junction unmatched. The chain's CDR3 is CASSLRPQGWHTF. The CDR3 nucleotides read TGTGCCAGCAGCCTACGCCCACAGGGGTGGCACACCTTC. Variable domain in full (rest from reference TRBV5-6 and TRBJ1-2): DAGVTQSPTHLIKTRGQQVTLRCSPKSGHDTVSWYQQALGQGPQFIFQYYEEEERQRGNFPDRFSGHQFPNYSSELNVNALLLGDSALYLCASSLRPQGWHTFGSGTRLTVV.

This clonotype showed up many times. CDR3 in amino acids: CASELDRTREGTQYF. For the CDR3, the DNA is TGTGCCAGCGAACTCGACAGGACCCGCGAGGGCACGCAGTATTTT. The chain carries TRBV6-1 and TRBJ2-3, with a tentative D call TRBD1 (6 bases). The CDR3 runs 15 residues. Trimming pared 8 bases from V and 9 bases from J, leaving 24 bases between. Germline-derived CDR1 and CDR2 are MNHNS and SASEGT.

This clonotype was recorded at least ten times. Here the CDR3 reads CASSYSTGGAENTEAFF. The CDR3 DNA follows: TGTGCCAGCAGTTACTCGACAGGGGGCGCTGAGAACACTGAAGCTTTCTTT. The V call is TRBV6-2 or TRBV6-3, the J call TRBJ1-1; 10 bases map to TRBD1. J gave up 1 base and V 0 bases, and 5 bases lay outside the gene matches. The CDR3 spans 17 residues. Germline V gene data show CDR1 as MNHEY and CDR2 as SVGEGT.

This clonotype was seen many times. The chain combines TRBV3-1 with TRBJ2-7; D remains unclear. CDR3 length equals 14 residues. The V and J ends lost 2 bases and 0 bases respectively, with 8 bases between them. Germline CDR1 and CDR2: LGHDT and YNNKEL (reference sequence). The CDR3 DNA follows: TGTGCCAGCAGCCAAACAGCGAGCTCCTACGAGCAGTACTTC. Protein sequence: CASSQTASSYEQYF.

This clonotype was seen repeatedly, ten times or more. The chain has TRBV27 and TRBJ1-5, with TRBD1 matching over 8 bases. CDR1 and CDR2 (germline): MNHEY, SMNVEV (reference sequence). The CDR3 is 15 residues long. V was pared by 8 bases and J by 3 bases, with 9 bases of the junction left unmatched. CDR3: CASGDSGGTNQPQHF. CDR3 DNA sequence: TGTGCCAGCGGTGACTCAGGGGGCACCAATCAGCCCCAGCATTTT.

This clonotype has a count of ten or more. The V and J genes are TRBV15 and TRBJ2-3; 8 nucleotides agree with TRBD2. J lost 0 bases, V lost 8 bases, and 19 bases had no gene match. Per the germline V gene, CDR1 is LNHNV and CDR2 is YYDKDF (reference sequence). The CDR3 is 19 residues long. CDR3 residues: CATWFVGGRFPFSTDTQYF. CDR3 bases: TGTGCCACCTGGTTTGTCGGCGGGAGGTTTCCCTTTAGCACAGATACGCAGTATTTT.